The rows below give T cell receptor beta chains drawn from one sample of a study of cytomegalovirus exposure and HLA in healthy donors. Assay: immunoSEQ multiplex PCR; the TCRdb copy retains only in-frame clones and omits some. The table has under 200,000 clones, around 82% seen once; the top ten hold about 1.6%. The sequenced sample was PBMCs. Receptor source: a male donor in good health and CMV-seronegative. CDR3s include the opening cysteine and the closing phenylalanine or tryptophan. The D gene is left open where the match is weak. The size entry is marked missing in some rows and otherwise reads once, few, many or a size class.

J gene,V gene,clone size,D gene,CDR3 protein,CDR3 DNA
TRBJ1-5,TRBV27,NA,NA,CASSLGGGGGQPQHF,TGTGCCAGCAGTCTGGGCGGGGGGGGAGGTCAGCCCCAGCATTTT
TRBJ2-7,TRBV19,NA,NA,CASSTGTPSYEQYF,TGTGCCAGTAGCACCGGGACACCCTCCTACGAGCAGTACTTC
TRBJ1-2,TRBV27,NA,NA,CASSFRGGRGYTF,TGTGCCAGCAGTTTTCGGGGGGGCCGGGGCTACACCTTC
TRBJ1-3,TRBV19,NA,NA,CASSTNRATRNRNTIYF,TGTGCCAGTAGTACAAACAGGGCGACCCGAAACAGAAACACCATATATTTT
TRBJ1-2,TRBV7-8,NA,NA,CASSGEGGGENYGYTF,TGTGCCAGCAGCGGGGAGGGAGGAGGGGAAAACTATGGCTACACCTTC
TRBJ2-7,TRBV27,NA,NA,CASSFKLGQFYEQYF,TGTGCCAGCAGTTTTAAGCTGGGACAATTCTACGAGCAGTACTTC
TRBJ2-1,TRBV27,NA,TRBD1,CASSNRGDEQFF,TGTGCCAGCAGTAACAGGGGCGATGAGCAGTTCTTC
TRBJ2-7,TRBV5-1,once,TRBD1,CASSSNGQVSYEQYF,TGCGCCAGCAGCTCGAACGGACAGGTCTCCTACGAGCAGTACTTC
TRBJ2-3,TRBV7-2,NA,NA,CASSLGGFDTQYF,TGTGCCAGCAGCTTAGGAGGGTTCGATACGCAGTATTTT
TRBJ1-5,TRBV7-9,NA,NA,CSSSRQGRWTQHF,TGTTCCAGCAGCCGTCAGGGGCGCTGGACCCAGCATTTT
TRBJ1-1,TRBV6-1,few,NA,CASSPNQGWAFF,TGTGCCAGCAGCCCCAACCAGGGTTGGGCTTTCTTT
TRBJ1-4,TRBV2,NA,TRBD1,CASRGQGDGEKLFF,TGTGCCAGCAGGGGACAGGGGGATGGCGAAAAACTGTTTTTT
TRBJ1-1,TRBV4-1,NA,NA,CASSQADRWNTEAFF,TGCGCCAGCAGCCAAGCTGACAGATGGAACACTGAAGCTTTCTTT
TRBJ2-5,TRBV14,NA,NA,CASSQGGQTQYF,TGTGCCAGCAGCCAAGGGGGCCAGACCCAGTACTTC
TRBJ2-4,TRBV7-9,NA,TRBD1,CASSSNGDSQIQYF,TGTGCCAGCAGCTCCAACGGGGACAGCCAGATTCAGTACTTC
TRBJ2-1,TRBV7-3,NA,NA,CASSFIGQNNEQFF,TGTGCCAGCAGCTTTATTGGACAAAACAATGAGCAGTTCTTC
TRBJ2-2,TRBV7-9,NA,TRBD2,CSSSPPLTSGRENTGELFF,TGTTCCAGCAGCCCACCATTGACTAGCGGGAGGGAGAACACCGGGGAGCTGTTTTTT
TRBJ2-3,TRBV5-1,NA,TRBD1,CASSLVGTGVGDTQYF,TGCGCCAGCAGCTTGGTAGGGACAGGGGTCGGCGATACGCAGTATTTT
TRBJ1-6,TRBV27,NA,NA,CASSPPGLRNSPLHF,TGTGCCAGCAGTCCCCCCGGTTTGCGGAATTCACCCCTCCACTTT
TRBJ1-4,TRBV30,NA,NA,CAWSVSGGGNEKLFF,TGTGCCTGGAGTGTATCAGGCGGGGGTAATGAAAAACTGTTTTTT
TRBJ2-1,TRBV29-1,NA,NA,CSVLKVVFNNEQFF,TGCAGCGTCCTAAAAGTGGTGTTTAACAATGAGCAGTTCTTC
TRBJ2-6,TRBV19,NA,TRBD2,CASSIDRAGTRRAGANVLTF,TGTGCCAGTAGTATAGATCGGGCCGGGACTAGGCGCGCTGGGGCCAACGTCCTGACTTTC
TRBJ1-5,TRBV5-1,few,TRBD1,CASSLEGRGQPQHF,TGCGCCAGCAGCTTGGAGGGCAGGGGGCAGCCCCAGCATTTT
TRBJ2-4,TRBV7-3,NA,NA,CASSLMGGAPNIQYF,TGTGCCAGCAGCTTAATGGGGGGGGCGCCCAACATTCAGTACTTC
TRBJ2-1,TRBV6-1,NA,NA,CASSEGGIEQFF,TGTGCCAGCAGTGAAGGCGGGATTGAGCAGTTCTTC
TRBJ2-3,TRBV5-4,NA,NA,CASSLAGTSTDTQYF,TGTGCCAGCAGCTTGGCCGGGACTTCCACGGATACGCAGTATTTT
TRBJ1-1,TRBV5-6,NA,NA,CASSLRVNTEAFF,TGTGCCAGCAGCTTGCGGGTAAACACTGAAGCTTTCTTT
TRBJ2-7,TRBV9,few,NA,CASSVENTLPRPEQYF,TGTGCCAGCAGCGTAGAAAACACTCTACCTAGGCCCGAGCAGTACTTC
TRBJ2-3,TRBV7-8,few,TRBD2,CASSLGNQLAGKRSTDTQYF,TGTGCCAGCAGCTTGGGCAATCAACTAGCGGGGAAACGCAGCACAGATACGCAGTATTTT
TRBJ2-3,TRBV27,NA,NA,CATRKQALTDTQYF,TGTGCCACCCGAAAACAAGCGCTCACAGATACGCAGTATTTT
TRBJ1-1,TRBV18,NA,NA,CASSDTGYLTEAFF,TGTGCCAGCTCAGATACAGGGTATCTCACTGAAGCTTTCTTT
TRBJ2-5,TRBV7-3,NA,TRBD2,CASSLNWGLAEETQYF,TGTGCCAGCAGCTTAAACTGGGGACTAGCGGAAGAGACCCAGTACTTC
TRBJ1-1,TRBV10-3,NA,TRBD1,CAIRNGTGGAGTEAFF,TGTGCCATCAGAAACGGGACAGGGGGCGCGGGCACTGAAGCTTTCTTT
TRBJ1-4,TRBV6-6,few,NA,CASSSQGFAEKLFF,TGTGCCAGCAGTTCACAGGGATTCGCTGAAAAACTGTTTTTT
TRBJ1-4,TRBV19,NA,TRBD1,CASSRRQGTEKLFF,TGTGCCAGTAGTCGTCGACAGGGAACCGAAAAACTGTTTTTT
TRBJ2-1,TRBV11-2,NA,NA,CASSFTSFSASSYNEQFF,TGTGCCAGCAGCTTTACGTCGTTTAGCGCGAGCTCCTACAATGAGCAGTTCTTC
TRBJ1-2,TRBV11-2,NA,NA,CASSVDRTPNYGYTF,TGTGCCAGCAGCGTCGACAGGACGCCTAACTATGGCTACACCTTC
TRBJ1-5,TRBV18,NA,NA,CASSPPTGGGGSNQPQHF,TGTGCCAGCTCACCACCGACGGGAGGGGGAGGGAGCAATCAGCCCCAGCATTTT
TRBJ1-3,TRBV6-1,NA,TRBD1,CASKGTVLNTIYF,TGTGCCAGCAAAGGGACAGTCTTGAACACCATATATTTT
TRBJ2-1,TRBV5-1,NA,TRBD1,CASSLGAGGYNEQFF,TGCGCCAGCAGCTTGGGGGCAGGGGGCTACAATGAGCAGTTCTTC
TRBJ2-4,TRBV14,few,NA,CASSPSRFSDIQYF,TGTGCCAGCAGCCCCTCCAGGTTTTCGGACATTCAGTACTTC
TRBJ1-2,TRBV19,NA,NA,CASSPWGGSGYGYTF,TGTGCCAGTAGTCCATGGGGGGGTTCCGGCTATGGCTACACCTTC
TRBJ1-1,TRBV14,NA,NA,CASSQVYPGEDTEAFF,TGTGCCAGCAGCCAAGTGTATCCGGGAGAGGACACTGAAGCTTTCTTT
TRBJ2-1,TRBV7-9,NA,TRBD2,CASSLEVRASGSMYEQFF,TGTGCCAGCAGCTTAGAAGTGCGGGCTAGCGGGAGTATGTATGAGCAGTTCTTC
TRBJ1-2,TRBV25-1,NA,TRBD1,CASSDPRTGEYGYTF,TGTGCCAGCAGTGACCCGCGGACAGGGGAATATGGCTACACCTTC
TRBJ1-1,TRBV6-6,NA,NA,CASSPRGRNTEAFF,TGTGCCAGCAGTCCCCGAGGAAGGAACACTGAAGCTTTCTTT
TRBJ2-1,TRBV30,NA,TRBD2,CAWSGERDYEQFF,TGTGCCTGGAGTGGGGAGCGGGATTATGAGCAGTTCTTC
TRBJ1-1,TRBV7-6,NA,NA,CASSLETVGNTEAFF,TGTGCCAGCAGCTTAGAGACAGTTGGGAACACTGAAGCTTTCTTT